This T cell receptor (beta chain) stems from a study of blood T cells in healthy people across ages. General study findings and limits: Relative to aged donors, long-lived donors carried more naive CD4+ cells and displayed higher diversity. When one million T cells were used, diversity estimates were thought to be underestimates. Older age coincided with a roughly linear decline in TCR beta diversity per million T cells.

Aged roughly 6 to 90, donors were systemically healthy Caucasians from Russia. This CDR3 contains 14 residues. Germline V gene sequence: CDR1 MNHEY, CDR2 SMNVEV (reference sequence). Trimming removed 6 bases from V and 3 bases from J, with 15 bases in between. Primed by a sample-barcoded 5' primer and a J-beta primer mix, a second PCR proceeded for about 6 to 12 cycles. One entry per CDR3 protein, called by TCRdb with MiXCR from the 5' RACE reads. This repertoire shows roughly 800,000 distinct CDR3 sequences, 58% found once; its top ten account for approximately 20%. On this clonotype itself: The antigen remains unidentified.

The rearrangement uses TRBV27 and TRBJ2-7; perhaps TRBD2 as D (7 bases). The clonotype comes from a man aged 25-45 years in good health. Material: blood. The CDR3 DNA reads as TGTGCCAGCAGGCCTCAAGGGGGGGACTACGAGCAGTACTTC. It codes for CASRPQGGDYEQYF.